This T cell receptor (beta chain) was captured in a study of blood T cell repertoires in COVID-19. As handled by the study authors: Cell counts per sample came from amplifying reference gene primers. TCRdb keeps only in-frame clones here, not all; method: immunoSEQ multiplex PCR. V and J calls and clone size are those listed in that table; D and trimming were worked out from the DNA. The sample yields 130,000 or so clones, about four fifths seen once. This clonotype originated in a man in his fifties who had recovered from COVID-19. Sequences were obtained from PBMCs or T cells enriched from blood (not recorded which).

The CDR3 DNA follows: TGCGCCAGCAGCTTAGACAGGGGGCATTTTAACTATGGCTACACCTTC. This codes for CASSLDRGHFNYGYTF. The chain couples TRBV5-1 to TRBJ1-2; 10 positions agree with TRBD1. CDR3 length: 16 residues. V was clipped by 2 bases and J by 1 base; unmatched bases: 5. Looked up from germline, CDR1 is SGHRS and CDR2 is YFSETQ.